Listed below are T cell receptor beta chains from one sample, sequenced in a study of blood T cell repertoires in COVID-19. Using immunoSEQ multiplex PCR, the repertoire was profiled, and TCRdb retains in-frame clones only, with some absent. The table records hundreds of thousands of clones, 70% to 90% of them present only once. The sample consisted of peripheral blood. All receptors derive from a woman in her seventies with active or convalescent COVID-19. CDR3s include the opening cysteine and the closing phenylalanine or tryptophan. A D gene is named only where the DNA matches it firmly. Clone size is not always given. Where it is, it says once, few, many or a class for expanded clones.

v_gene	abundance	j_gene	d_gene	CDR3nt	CDR3aa
TRBV5-4	NA	TRBJ2-7	TRBD2	TGTGCCAGCAGTTGGGAGGGTTTCTACGAGCAGTACTTC	CASSWEGFYEQYF
TRBV5-1	NA	TRBJ2-2	TRBD2	TGCGCCAGCAGCTGGGGACTAGCGACGAACACCGGGGAGCTGTTTTTT	CASSWGLATNTGELFF
TRBV10-3	NA	TRBJ1-2	TRBD1	TGTGCCATCAGTGGGGGGACAGGGGTGCAAACCTTC	CAISGGTGVQTF
TRBV19	once	TRBJ2-3	TRBD1	TGTGCCAGCGCCCGACAGGGGGCATCGACAGATACGCAGTATTTT	CASARQGASTDTQYF
TRBV27	NA	TRBJ2-5	NA	TGTGCCAGTCGCATCGACGGAACGGGGTGGGGGACCCAGTACTTC	CASRIDGTGWGTQYF
TRBV7-3	NA	TRBJ2-3	NA	TGTGCCAGCAGCCGCCAGGGCGGAGATACGCAGTATTTT	CASSRQGGDTQYF
TRBV6-6	NA	TRBJ1-5	TRBD1	TGTGCCAGCAGTTACTCAGGGGACAGGGGCAATCAGCCCCAGCATTTT	CASSYSGDRGNQPQHF
TRBV7-9	NA	TRBJ2-7	NA	TGTGCCAGCAGCTTAGACAGCTTCTCCTACGAGCAGTACTTC	CASSLDSFSYEQYF
TRBV19	NA	TRBJ2-6	NA	TGTGCCAGTAGTGCCCCCAGCGGAGTCCCTGGGGCCAACGTCCTGACTTTC	CASSAPSGVPGANVLTF
TRBV30	NA	TRBJ1-2	TRBD1	TGTGCCTGGAGTGTGACCGGGACAGGCAGTTTCCACTATGGCTACACCTTC	CAWSVTGTGSFHYGYTF
TRBV28	NA	TRBJ2-1	TRBD1	TGTGCCAGCAGCCCTCATCGGGACAGTTACAATGAGCAGTTCTTC	CASSPHRDSYNEQFF
TRBV4-2	NA	TRBJ2-1	TRBD2	TGTGCCAGCAGCCAAGACCTTAGCGGGGGTCAGGGCTCCTACAATGAGCAGTTCTTC	CASSQDLSGGQGSYNEQFF
TRBV27	NA	TRBJ2-3	TRBD2	TGTGCCAGCAGTTTTGGGCGGGCGGGAGACGGCACAGATACGCAGTATTTT	CASSFGRAGDGTDTQYF
TRBV19	NA	TRBJ2-1	NA	TGTGCCAGTAGTATAGACTACGGCTCCTACAATGAGCAGTTCTTC	CASSIDYGSYNEQFF
TRBV21-1	NA	TRBJ2-3	NA	TGTGCCAGCAGCAGTAGCGGGGGTGCAAAAGATACGCAGTATTTT	CASSSSGGAKDTQYF
TRBV6-6	NA	TRBJ1-4	TRBD1	TGTGCCAGCAAGGAGGACAGGGTATATGAAAAACTGTTTTTT	CASKEDRVYEKLFF
TRBV6-5	NA	TRBJ2-2	NA	TGTGCCAGCGGCCCTGGGGGGGCCACCGGGGAGCTGTTTTTT	CASGPGGATGELFF
TRBV10-1	NA	TRBJ1-6	TRBD1	TGCGCCAGCACTGAACAGGGGACTAGCTCCTATAATTCACCCCTCCACTTT	CASTEQGTSSYNSPLHF
TRBV12-5	NA	TRBJ2-3	TRBD2	TGTGCTAGTGGTTTGCCGGGGAGGGTTGGCACAGATACGCAGTATTTT	CASGLPGRVGTDTQYF
TRBV5-1	NA	TRBJ1-2	TRBD1	TGCGCCAGCAGAGCAAGGACAGGGTTTAACTATGGCTACACCTTC	CASRARTGFNYGYTF
TRBV9	once	TRBJ1-2	NA	TGTGCCAGCAGCGTAGAACAGGTCAAGGGCTACACCTTC	CASSVEQVKGYTF
TRBV12-3/TRBV12-4	NA	TRBJ1-6	NA	TGTGCCAGCAGTTTCCTCGATAATTCACCCCTCCACTTT	CASSFLDNSPLHF
TRBV19	NA	TRBJ1-4	NA	TGTGCCAGTAGTACCCGACAGTCTGCGAATGAAAAACTGTTTTTT	CASSTRQSANEKLFF
TRBV28	few	TRBJ2-7	TRBD1	TGTGCCAGCAGTTCCTTCGACAGGGGGGACTACGAGCAGTACTTC	CASSSFDRGDYEQYF
TRBV7-6	once	TRBJ2-6	NA	TGTGCCAGCAGCTACGGGTTGTCTGGGGCCAACGTCCTGACTTTC	CASSYGLSGANVLTF
TRBV9	NA	TRBJ1-5	NA	TGTGCCAGCAGCCAGGACAGTTTCGATCAGCCCCAGCATTTT	CASSQDSFDQPQHF
TRBV20-1	NA	TRBJ2-2	NA	TGCAGTGCTAGTGAGGGCAGGAACACCGGGGAGCTGTTTTTT	CSASEGRNTGELFF
TRBV7-9	NA	TRBJ2-6	TRBD1	TGTGCCAGCAGCGTGACAGGGGCTTATTTCTCCGGGGCCAACGTCCTGACTTTC	CASSVTGAYFSGANVLTF
TRBV30	many	TRBJ1-2	NA	TGTGCCTGGAGCATTTCGGGGAGTGGCTACACCTTC	CAWSISGSGYTF
TRBV7-3	once	TRBJ2-3	TRBD2	TGTGCCAGCAGCTTCGCGGGGGGGCCCTCAGATACGCAGTATTTT	CASSFAGGPSDTQYF
TRBV11-2	NA	TRBJ2-1	TRBD2	TGTGCCAGCAGCCGCATCAGCGGGGGCGACGGGCAGTTCTTC	CASSRISGGDGQFF
TRBV7-2	NA	TRBJ2-3	TRBD2	TGTGCCAGCAGTGTTCGGGGTGACGGCGGGGGGGCGGGAGATACGCAGTATTTT	CASSVRGDGGGAGDTQYF
TRBV5-1	NA	TRBJ2-1	TRBD2	TGCGCCAGCAGCTCTCGACTAGCGGGAGCGGATGAGCAGTTCTTC	CASSSRLAGADEQFF
TRBV6-2/TRBV6-3	NA	TRBJ2-7	TRBD2	TGTGCCAGCAGTTACCAGGTGGGTAGCGGGATCTACGAGCAGTACTTC	CASSYQVGSGIYEQYF
TRBV2	few	TRBJ2-1	TRBD2	TGTGCCAGCAGACGACTAGCGGGAACCAACAATGAGCAGTTCTTC	CASRRLAGTNNEQFF
TRBV2	NA	TRBJ1-6	NA	TGTGCCAGAGGACAGCCCAATTCACCCCTCCACTTT	CARGQPNSPLHF
TRBV5-4	NA	TRBJ2-5	NA	TGTGCCAGCAGCTTAGAAAATTCGGGGGAGACCCAGTACTTC	CASSLENSGETQYF
TRBV6-2/TRBV6-3	NA	TRBJ2-1	NA	TGTGCCAGCAGTATCGGGACACAAAATGAGCAGTTCTTC	CASSIGTQNEQFF
TRBV5-1	NA	TRBJ1-5	NA	TGCGCCAGCAGCTCGGACGGACTTTACAATCAGCCCCAGCATTTT	CASSSDGLYNQPQHF
TRBV19	NA	TRBJ1-3	NA	TGTGCCAGTGCGGTCCCGGGAAACACCATATATTTT	CASAVPGNTIYF
TRBV9	NA	TRBJ2-2	NA	TGTGCCAGCAGCCCACGGGAGCGGCAGAACACCGGGGAGCTGTTTTTT	CASSPRERQNTGELFF